This paragraph reports one T cell receptor beta chain. What it recognizes is unknown. Germline loops: CDR1 MNHNY, CDR2 SVGAGI (reference sequence). The V gene lost 0 bases and the J gene lost 5 bases, with 13 bases spanning the gap. This CDR3 spans 15 amino acids. This record belongs to a study of OX40 agonist ivuxolimab in advanced cancers. In the study overall: Across the patients, intravenous ivuxolimab was delivered every 2 weeks at 0.01 to 10 mg/kg. Patients with hepatocellular carcinoma, melanoma, renal cell or head and neck cancer made up the dose-escalation patients. Whole-study findings and limits: Normalized expansion of T-cell clones was also low for some nonresponders.

Profiling relied on immunoSEQ multiplex PCR, and the TCRdb table lists in-frame clones only, not all of them. The data contain around 86,000 clones, approximately 88% of them singletons. Material: CD4+ or CD8+ T cells sorted from blood, obtained in a trial of the OX40 agonist ivuxolimab. The gene calls are TRBV6-6 and TRBJ1-2; a possible D gene is TRBD1 (6 bases). This sequence originates from an adult with an advanced solid tumor such as melanoma, head and neck, liver or kidney cancer. The DNA for the CDR3 is TGTGCCAGCAGTTACTCGGAGGGACACATGTATGGCTACACCTTC. It encodes CASSYSEGHMYGYTF.